The 20 T cell receptor beta chains presented below share a single source sample, sequenced in a study of blood T cell repertoires in COVID-19. Assay: immunoSEQ multiplex PCR; the TCRdb copy retains only in-frame clones and omits some. The repertoire holds about 74,000 clones, with 70% to 80% as singletons. The specimen sequenced was peripheral blood. These receptors were obtained from a human donor in a cohort sampled during active COVID-19.

This chain connects TRBV6-5 to TRBJ2-3, with unresolved D. Trimming pared 2 bases from V and 1 base from J, leaving 7 bases between. This CDR3 has 14 amino acids. Germline V lookup: CDR1 MNHEY, CDR2 SVGAGI. CDR3 region: CASSYVQGTDTQYF. The CDR3 coding sequence is TGTGCCAGCAGTTACGTTCAGGGCACAGATACGCAGTATTTT.

The chain combines TRBV19 with TRBJ2-6, with TRBD1 matching 7 bases. Germline CDR1 is LNHDA and CDR2 is SQIVND (reference sequence). Trimming at V came to 6 bases and at J to 0 bases, leaving 8 bases not matched to a gene. The CDR3 has 17 amino acids. This CDR3 reads CASRTGDPSSGANVLTF. The DNA of the CDR3 is TGTGCCAGTAGAACAGGGGATCCCAGCTCTGGGGCCAACGTCCTGACTTTC. The variable domain in full, with the rest retrieved from reference TRBV19 and TRBJ2-6, is DGGITQSPKYLFRKEGQNVTLSCEQNLNHDAMYWYRQDPGQGLRLIYYSQIVNDFQKGDIAEGYSVSREKKESFPLTVTSAQKNPTAFYLCASRTGDPSSGANVLTFGAGSRLTVL.

The sample holds one count of this clone. The rearrangement joins TRBV7-8 to TRBJ2-3, with no clear D. Trimming shortened V by 0 bases and J by 0 bases, and 7 bases separated the two germline ends. The CDR3 is made up of 15 amino acids. Germline V lookup: CDR1 SGHVS, CDR2 FQNEAQ. The CDR3 nucleotides are TGTGCCAGCAGCTTAGCGCGCTCAAGCACAGATACGCAGTATTTT. This encodes CASSLARSSTDTQYF.

V is TRBV18 and J is TRBJ2-3; TRBD2 matches at 10 bases. In germline, CDR1 is KGHSH, CDR2 LQKENI. The junction had 4 bases not matched to a gene; V was cut back by 8 bases and J by 2 bases. This CDR3 has 14 amino acids. The CDR3 here is CASRTSGNTDTQYF. For the CDR3, the DNA is TGTGCCAGCCGGACTAGCGGCAACACAGATACGCAGTATTTT.

The rearrangement uses TRBV7-8 and TRBJ1-2, with a tentative D call TRBD1 (5 bases). The CDR3 is 16 residues long. In germline, CDR1 is SGHVS, CDR2 FQNEAQ. V lost 1 base, J lost 0 bases, and 12 bases lay in between. DNA of the CDR3: TGTGCCAGCAGCTTAGTAGGAGGGGAAACTAACTATGGCTACACCTTC. Its protein is CASSLVGGETNYGYTF.

This chain uses TRBV2 with TRBJ1-5; 7 nucleotides align to TRBD1. Germline CDR1 and CDR2: SNHLY and FYNNEI. This CDR3 comprises 13 residues. The J segment lost 6 bases and the V segment lost 5 bases, leaving 4 bases of the junction unmatched. Here the CDR3 reads CASSLDRVQPQHF. For the CDR3, the DNA is TGTGCCAGCAGTCTCGACAGGGTTCAGCCCCAGCATTTT.

In its sample, this clone was seen a few times. The chain combines TRBV11-2 with TRBJ1-2; tentative D call: TRBD1 (6 bases). This CDR3 is 15 amino acids long. Germline CDR1 SGHAT, CDR2 FQNNGV. Trimming stripped 4 bases from V and 8 bases from J, with 20 bases between. The DNA of the CDR3 is TGTGCCAGCAGCTACAGCAGGGACACCCCGAGGGGCTACACCTTC. This sequence encodes CASSYSRDTPRGYTF. The variable domain in full, completed from reference TRBV11-2 and TRBJ1-2, reads EAGVAQSPRYKIIEKRQSVAFWCNPISGHATLYWYQQILGQGPKLLIQFQNNGVVDDSQLPKDRFSAERLKGVDSTLKIQPAKLEDSAVYLCASSYSRDTPRGYTFGSGTRLTVV.

The chain has TRBV19 and TRBJ1-1, with D uncertain. Germline CDR1 and CDR2: LNHDA and SQIVND (reference sequence). The V and J ends lost 3 bases and 1 base respectively, with 6 bases between them. The CDR3 totals 13 residues. The CDR3 loop reads CASSIEKNTEAFF. The CDR3 DNA is TGTGCCAGTAGTATTGAGAAGAACACTGAAGCTTTCTTT.

The rearrangement links TRBV28 to TRBJ2-1, with 16 nucleotides matching TRBD2. V dropped 5 bases and J dropped 9; count of bases not matched to a gene: 7. The CDR3 spans 16 residues. Germline V lookup: CDR1 MDHEN, CDR2 SYDVKM. CDR3 residues: CASSGPGLAGGGEQFF. CDR3 DNA: TGTGCCAGCAGTGGTCCGGGACTAGCGGGAGGGGGTGAGCAGTTCTTC.

This clone has more than one count but fewer than ten. The chain employs TRBV6-5 and TRBJ2-7; D call uncertain. With 5 bases removed from V and 7 bases from J, the gap between germline ends came to 15 bases. The CDR3 runs to 13 residues. Germline V lookup: CDR1 MNHEY, CDR2 SVGAGI. This CDR3 is CASSPRGPGEQYF. For the CDR3, the DNA is TGTGCCAGCAGTCCGCGTGGCCCAGGAGAGCAGTACTTC.

The chain has TRBV6-5 and TRBJ2-7; a weak D match, TRBD1 (5 bases). This CDR3 contains 14 residues. Per the germline V gene, CDR1 is MNHEY and CDR2 is SVGAGI. Trimming shortened V by 7 bases and J by 6 bases, and 19 bases separated the two germline ends. The CDR3 region has the DNA TGTGCCAGCAAAGACGTTCAGGGATGGGGCGAGCAGTACTTC. Encoded protein: CASKDVQGWGEQYF.

This clone was observed a few times. The J gene is TRBJ1-1, the V gene TRBV5-6; TRBD1 agrees at 7 bases. Germline CDR1 SGHDT, CDR2 YYEEEE. The CDR3 is made up of 15 amino acids. With V trimmed by 1 base and J by 1 base, 4 bases remained unmatched. CDR3 amino acids: CASSLRGLGNTEAFF. DNA for the CDR3: TGTGCCAGCAGCTTGAGGGGGCTCGGGAACACTGAAGCTTTCTTT.

The J gene is TRBJ2-6, the V gene TRBV15; D is perhaps TRBD2 (5 bases). From germline, CDR1 is LNHNV and CDR2 YYDKDF (reference sequence). V lost 0 bases and J 2 bases, leaving 5 bases between the germline ends. The CDR3 is made up of 15 amino acids. As DNA, the CDR3 is TGTGCCACCAGCAGAGAGAGGGCTGGGGCCAACGTCCTGACTTTC. Translating gives CATSRERAGANVLTF. Variable domain in full (rest from reference TRBV15 and TRBJ2-6): DAMVIQNPRYQVTQFGKPVTLSCSQTLNHNVMYWYQQKSSQAPKLLFHYYDKDFNNEADTPDNFQSRRPNTSFCFLDIRSPGLGDTAMYLCATSRERAGANVLTFGAGSRLTVL.

The chain uses TRBV25-1 and TRBJ2-7; a weak D match, TRBD2 (6 bases). The V end lost 6 bases, the J end lost 0 bases, and 15 bases lay between the germline ends. The germline CDR1 and CDR2 sequences are MGHDK and SYGVNS. The CDR3 runs to 15 residues. The CDR3 loop reads CASSRGGINSYEQYF. In DNA form, the CDR3 reads TGTGCCAGCAGCCGGGGAGGAATCAACTCCTACGAGCAGTACTTC.

This chain joins TRBV4-2 and TRBJ2-7, with 8 nucleotides matching TRBD2. V trimming: 4 bases; J trimming: 0 bases; junction bases outside the gene matches: 5. The germline gives CDR1 LGHNA, CDR2 YNFKEQ. The CDR3 covers 15 residues. The CDR3 protein is CASSPLAGSSYEQYF. DNA of the CDR3: TGTGCCAGCAGCCCCTTAGCGGGGTCCTCCTACGAGCAGTACTTC.

The gene calls are TRBV6-6 and TRBJ2-3; the match to TRBD2 covers 10 bases. The CDR3 totals 16 residues. The V gene's germline CDR1 is MNHNY and CDR2 SVGAGI (reference sequence). V lost 6 bases and J lost 1; bases outside the gene matches: 7. In DNA, the CDR3 is TGTGCCAGCAGCCTCCCGCTAGCGGGGGGCACAGATACGCAGTATTTT. Translation: CASSLPLAGGTDTQYF.

V is TRBV28 and J is TRBJ1-2; TRBD1 matches 12 bases. In germline, CDR1 is MDHEN, CDR2 SYDVKM. The CDR3 has 14 amino acids. The trim removed 8 bases at V and 7 bases at J, leaving 8 bases unmatched. The CDR3 DNA reads as TGTGCCAGCCGGGACAGGGGGCGCGTGGGTGGCTACACCTTC. Translated: CASRDRGRVGGYTF.

The rearrangement joins TRBV7-2 to TRBJ2-7; a weak D match, TRBD2 (6 bases). This CDR3 is 14 amino acids long. Between the trimmed V and J ends, which lost 0 bases and 5 bases, there was a span of 11 bases. Germline V lookup: CDR1 SGHTA, CDR2 FQGNSA. CDR3 coding DNA: TGTGCCAGCAGCTTAGCGGGAGGCTTCGACGAGCAGTACTTC. Translating it yields CASSLAGGFDEQYF.

The chain has TRBV15 and TRBJ1-2; D gene uncertain. The CDR3 spans 14 residues. Trimming took 2 bases from V and 5 from J, leaving 12 bases between them. Germline values: CDR1 LNHNV, CDR2 YYDKDF (reference sequence). The CDR3 DNA reads TGTGCCACCAGCAGATCCGAGGGCAGATATGGCTACACCTTC. It is translated as CATSRSEGRYGYTF.

The J gene is TRBJ2-2, the V gene TRBV4-1; 12 nucleotides agree with TRBD2. The germline CDR1 and CDR2 sequences are MGHRA and YSYEKL. Trimming removed 0 bases from V and 7 bases from J; junction bases left unmatched: 12. CDR3 length: 19 residues. The CDR3 nucleotides read TGCGCCAGCAGCCAAGATGGGTCTAGCGGGAGGGTCGTCGGCGGGGAGCTGTTTTTT. Protein: CASSQDGSSGRVVGGELFF.